Described below is a single TCR beta chain sequence and its context. What it binds is unknown. TCRdb reanalysed the 5' RACE reads using MiXCR and keeps one entry per CDR3 protein. The sample carries around 30,000 distinct CDR3 sequences, roughly a quarter recorded once. Germline V gene sequence: CDR1 SGHTA, CDR2 FQGNSA. CDR3 size: 14 residues. Trimming cost V 6 bases and J 4 bases, with 14 bases left between them. Memory CD4+ cells were defined as CD4+CD45RO+CD25-. The study's findings and limits: Tumor memory CD4+ T cell TCR gene usage was found to cluster with blood and lymph node memory CD4+ cells and with lymph node naive CD4+ cells.

The source of this sequence is a female donor with breast cancer. The material sequenced was memory CD4+ T cells sorted from blood. Subset denoted: memory CD4+ T cells, CD4+CD45RO+CD25-. The genes are TRBV7-2 and TRBJ2-3; D unresolved. CDR3 amino acids: CASSPYLSADTQYF. For the CDR3, the DNA is TGTGCCAGCAGTCCATATCTGTCGGCAGATACGCAGTATTTT.